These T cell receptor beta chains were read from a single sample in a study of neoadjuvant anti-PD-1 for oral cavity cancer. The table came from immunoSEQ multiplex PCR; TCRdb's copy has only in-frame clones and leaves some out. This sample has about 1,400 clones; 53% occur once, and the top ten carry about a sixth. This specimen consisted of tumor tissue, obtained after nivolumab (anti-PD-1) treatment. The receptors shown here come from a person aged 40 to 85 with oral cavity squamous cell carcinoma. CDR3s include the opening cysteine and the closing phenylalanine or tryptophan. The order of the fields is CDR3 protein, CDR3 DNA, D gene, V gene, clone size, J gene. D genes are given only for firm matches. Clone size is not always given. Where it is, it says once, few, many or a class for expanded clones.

cdr3_aa: CASHQGISYNEQFF
cdr3_nt: TGTGCCAGTCACCAGGGGATCTCCTACAATGAGCAGTTCTTC
d_call: NA
v_call: TRBV28
clone_size: NA
j_call: TRBJ2-1

cdr3_aa: CSVEQNRGDGTQYF
cdr3_nt: TGCAGCGTTGAGCAGAACAGGGGGGACGGGACCCAGTACTTC
d_call: TRBD1
v_call: TRBV29-1
clone_size: NA
j_call: TRBJ2-5

cdr3_aa: CASSRPMGSGSGGYTF
cdr3_nt: TGTGCCAGCAGTCGCCCCATGGGTTCAGGGAGTGGTGGCTACACCTTC
d_call: NA
v_call: TRBV28
clone_size: large
j_call: TRBJ1-2

cdr3_aa: CASSQVTGRLAESSYNEQFF
cdr3_nt: TGTGCCAGCAGCCAAGTAACGGGAAGACTAGCCGAGAGCTCCTACAATGAGCAGTTCTTC
d_call: TRBD2
v_call: TRBV4-2
clone_size: few
j_call: TRBJ2-1

cdr3_aa: CATSPTSGRAYNEQFF
cdr3_nt: TGTGCCACCAGCCCCACTAGCGGGAGGGCCTACAATGAGCAGTTCTTC
d_call: TRBD2
v_call: TRBV15
clone_size: NA
j_call: TRBJ2-1

cdr3_aa: CASSLSSGSYNEQFF
cdr3_nt: TGCGCCAGCAGCCTCTCTTCGGGTTCCTACAATGAGCAGTTCTTC
d_call: NA
v_call: TRBV4-1
clone_size: few
j_call: TRBJ2-1

cdr3_aa: CASSPTQVMNTEAFF
cdr3_nt: TGTGCCAGCTCACCAACACAGGTCATGAACACTGAAGCTTTCTTT
d_call: NA
v_call: TRBV18
clone_size: NA
j_call: TRBJ1-1

cdr3_aa: CASSQDSQAWGTQYF
cdr3_nt: TGCGCCAGCAGCCAAGATTCACAGGCCTGGGGGACCCAGTACTTC
d_call: NA
v_call: TRBV4-1
clone_size: NA
j_call: TRBJ2-5

cdr3_aa: CASRTSGSTDTQYF
cdr3_nt: TGTGCCAGCAGGACTAGCGGGAGCACAGATACGCAGTATTTT
d_call: TRBD2
v_call: TRBV6-4
clone_size: NA
j_call: TRBJ2-3

cdr3_aa: CASSQGGTSLTSGELFF
cdr3_nt: TGTGCCAGCAGCCAAGGGGGGACTAGCCTTACCTCCGGGGAGCTGTTTTTT
d_call: TRBD2
v_call: TRBV4-2
clone_size: NA
j_call: TRBJ2-2

cdr3_aa: CSAPPRETQYF
cdr3_nt: TGCAGTGCCCCCCCCAGAGAGACCCAGTACTTC
d_call: NA
v_call: TRBV20-1
clone_size: large
j_call: TRBJ2-5

cdr3_aa: CSVDLDPLFYEQYF
cdr3_nt: TGCAGCGTTGATCTCGACCCTCTCTTTTACGAGCAGTACTTC
d_call: NA
v_call: TRBV29-1
clone_size: NA
j_call: TRBJ2-7

cdr3_aa: CASRQPSGQLQAFF
cdr3_nt: TGTGCCAGCAGGCAACCGTCGGGACAGTTGCAAGCTTTCTTT
d_call: TRBD1
v_call: TRBV6-5
clone_size: NA
j_call: TRBJ1-1

cdr3_aa: CASSTTVGAEAFF
cdr3_nt: TGTGCCAGCAGTACTACAGTCGGGGCCGAAGCTTTCTTT
d_call: NA
v_call: TRBV6-6
clone_size: few
j_call: TRBJ1-1

cdr3_aa: CASSPRTNAYEQYF
cdr3_nt: TGTGCCAGCAGCCCAAGGACTAACGCCTACGAGCAGTACTTC
d_call: NA
v_call: TRBV5-4
clone_size: NA
j_call: TRBJ2-7